The clone carrying this T cell receptor (beta chain) has more than one count but fewer than ten. Its matching antigen is unknown. The donors gave bone marrow, and they were healthy. The data were taken from a study of cytomegalovirus exposure and HLA in healthy donors. Study observations and caveats: Rarity characterized most TCR sequences, yet some public TCRs appeared in many donors.

With 60 Vbeta and 13 Jbeta primers, the PCR was carried out. Data came from immunoSEQ multiplex PCR; TCRdb stores just in-frame clones and leaves some out. The sample shows 200,000 or so clones, roughly 80% of them seen only once. The CDR3 covers 12 residues. The germline V gene has CDR1 MNHNY and CDR2 SVGAGI (reference sequence). Trimming cost V 8 bases and J 4 bases, with 11 bases left between them. The chain carries TRBV6-6 and TRBJ2-5; D is undetermined. Material: PBMCs. This clonotype was obtained from a man in his forties in good health and CMV-seropositive. CDR3 protein: CASGPGRETQYF. The CDR3 DNA is TGTGCCAGCGGTCCAGGCCGAGAGACCCAGTACTTC.